This T cell receptor beta chain was captured by sequencing in a study of T cell changes during pregnancy in multiple sclerosis. The protocol was immunoSEQ multiplex PCR, while the TCRdb copy is restricted to in-frame clones and leaves out a portion. The data hold tens of thousands of clones, with approximately 90% observed a single time. CDR3 length: 15 amino acids. CDR1 is PRHDT and CDR2 is FYEKMQ in the germline V gene (reference sequence). V trimming: 7 bases; J trimming: 4 bases; junction bases outside the gene matches: 10. This sample comprised CD8+ T cells from peripheral blood mononuclear cells, obtained in the second trimester of pregnancy. The TCR sequence derives from a female donor in good health, enrolled as a control in a pregnancy study. The rearrangement joins TRBV13 to TRBJ2-1; 7 bases match TRBD1. This CDR3 reads CASTPNGDSYNEQFF. The CDR3 nucleotides are TGTGCCAGCACCCCGAATGGGGACAGTTACAATGAGCAGTTCTTC.